This T cell receptor beta chain was sequenced in a study of T cell responses to AZD1222 COVID-19 vaccine. Second doses that came at about 4 or about 12 weeks were put together. The study's findings and limits: Donors were largely white British and mainly female; clonal diversity was possibly underestimated. At study baseline, merely five or six AZD1222 recipients were seropositive. There were vaccine-associated CD4 TCRs across spike, dominant at 160-218 and 743-854.

The protocol was immunoSEQ multiplex PCR, while the TCRdb copy is restricted to in-frame clones and leaves out a portion. The repertoire includes about 200,000 clones, under 95% of them detected once, and approximately 1% sits in the top ten. Germline V gene data show CDR1 as KGHSH and CDR2 as LQKENI. CDR3 length equals 15 residues. Trimming removed 6 bases from V and 5 bases from J, with 19 bases in between. With respect to this clone: Its cognate antigen is unknown.

The sample here was peripheral blood, taken 28 days after the second AZD1222 dose. The sequence derives from an adult who received the AZD1222 COVID-19 vaccine. The chain couples TRBV18 to TRBJ2-5, with D perhaps matching TRBD1 (7 bases). DNA for the CDR3: TGTGCCAGCTCCCGCGGTGGAGGGGGCGAGGAGACCCAGTACTTC. This translates into CASSRGGGGEETQYF.